This T cell receptor beta chain appears in the sequencing data of a study of blood T cell repertoires in COVID-19 (TCRdb year 2020). Concerning the study at large: Collaborator samples came from the United States, Italy and Spain and covered acute and convalescent phases of COVID-19. Sample metadata almost always included a de-identified subject ID, COVID-19 status, age in years and sex. The prospective study material was composed of cDNA or gDNA derived from T cells, B-cell-depleted T cells, or PBMCs. The dataset comprised deeply sampled blood TCRbeta repertoires from subjects exposed to, actively infected with, or recovered from COVID-19. The repertoires were released in a freely available public database meant as a resource for research on the immune response to SARS-CoV-2. HLA class I and class II types, where available, came from metadata supplied by the sample provider rather than from assay-based typing. Samples came from the ongoing ImmuneRACE study (first 160 participants) plus 1,254 subjects from 6 global collaborators. Beyond this particular receptor, the publication reports: Clinical and demographic metadata were provided uncurated, with the amount varying by source and participant.

A word on this clone: Its antigen is unknown. Per-nucleotide qualities are absent, and no much larger clonotype sits a single base away.

Including cysteine and phenylalanine, the CDR3 has 14 amino acids. The DNA shown is the 42-base CDR3, in frame from base 1. The junction shows trimming of 5 bases on V and 4 bases on J, and the gene matches do not reach 5 bases of it. Via the germline V gene (reference sequence), CDR1 is SEHNR and CDR2 FQNEAQ. Collaborating institutions collected whole blood in K2EDTA tubes following their own protocols. Collaborator samples were shipped for TCRbeta analysis as frozen whole blood, isolated PBMCs, or DNA extracted from either sample type. TCRbeta CDR3 regions were amplified from genomic DNA using the immunoSEQ Assay, a bias-controlled multiplex PCR. The original methods were these. Within the assay, amplification of reference gene primers was used to estimate how many nucleated cells each sample contained. To quantify the absolute abundance of each unique TCRbeta CDR3 rearrangement, sequence reads were collapsed and filtered. For each sample, productive Simpson clonality was calculated as the square root of Simpson's diversity index across productive rearrangements. Not all clones reach the TCRdb copy of this immuneACCESS table, which keeps in-frame sequences only. Checked studies attribute under half of the gap to unresolved V genes and leave the rest unexplained. The DNA gave D and trimming, while V, J and clone size come from that table. The sample includes about 200,000 clones, with roughly 79% observed a single time. Together, the top ten hold about 6.9% of the sample.

Specimen: peripheral blood. The rearranged segments are TRBV7-9 and TRBJ1-2; 9 junctional bases match TRBD1. The origin of this receptor is a human donor with acute or convalescent COVID-19. The donor label of this sample is uncertain. The nucleotides are TGTGCCAGCAGCCCGGACAGGGGTATCTATGGCTACACCTTC. Its protein is CASSPDRGIYGYTF.